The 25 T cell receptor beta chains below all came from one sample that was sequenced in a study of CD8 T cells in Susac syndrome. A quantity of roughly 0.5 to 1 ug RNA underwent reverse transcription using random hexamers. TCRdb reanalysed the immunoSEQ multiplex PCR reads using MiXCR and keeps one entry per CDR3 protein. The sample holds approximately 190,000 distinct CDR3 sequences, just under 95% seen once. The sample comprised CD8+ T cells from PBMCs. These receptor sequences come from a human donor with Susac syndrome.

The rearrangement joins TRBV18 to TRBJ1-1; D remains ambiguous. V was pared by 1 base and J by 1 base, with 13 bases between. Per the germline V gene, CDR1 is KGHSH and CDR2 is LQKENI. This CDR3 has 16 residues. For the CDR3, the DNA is TGTGCCAGCTCACCACACGCAGGCATAGAGAACACTGAAGCTTTCTTT. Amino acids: CASSPHAGIENTEAFF.

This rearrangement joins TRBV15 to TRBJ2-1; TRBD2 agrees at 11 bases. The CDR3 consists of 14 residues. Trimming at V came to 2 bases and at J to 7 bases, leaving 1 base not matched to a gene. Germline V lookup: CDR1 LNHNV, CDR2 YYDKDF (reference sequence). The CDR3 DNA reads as TGTGCCACCAGCAGAAGACTAGCGGGGAATGAGCAGTTCTTC. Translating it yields CATSRRLAGNEQFF.

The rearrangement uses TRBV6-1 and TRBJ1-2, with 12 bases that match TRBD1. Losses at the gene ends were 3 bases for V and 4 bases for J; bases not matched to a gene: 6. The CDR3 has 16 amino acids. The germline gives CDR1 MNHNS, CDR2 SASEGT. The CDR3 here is CASSEGPGQGAYGYTF. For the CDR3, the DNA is TGTGCCAGCAGTGAGGGCCCGGGACAGGGGGCCTATGGCTACACCTTC.

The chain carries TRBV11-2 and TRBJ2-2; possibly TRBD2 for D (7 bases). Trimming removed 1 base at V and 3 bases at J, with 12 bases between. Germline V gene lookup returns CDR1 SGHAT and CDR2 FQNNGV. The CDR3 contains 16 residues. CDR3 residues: CASSLVGGGDTGELFF. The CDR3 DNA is TGTGCCAGCAGCTTAGTCGGCGGGGGCGACACCGGGGAGCTGTTTTTT.

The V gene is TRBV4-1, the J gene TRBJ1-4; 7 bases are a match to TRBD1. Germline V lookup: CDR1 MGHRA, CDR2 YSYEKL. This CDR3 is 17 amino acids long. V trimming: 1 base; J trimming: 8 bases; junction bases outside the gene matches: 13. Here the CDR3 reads CASSQVALRGRSEKLFF. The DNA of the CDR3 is TGCGCCAGCAGCCAAGTAGCGTTAAGGGGGCGCTCGGAAAAACTGTTTTTT.

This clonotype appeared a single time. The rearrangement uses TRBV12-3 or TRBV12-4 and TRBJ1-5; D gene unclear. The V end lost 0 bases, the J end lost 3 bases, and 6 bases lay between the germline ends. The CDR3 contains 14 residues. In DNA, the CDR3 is TGTGCCAGCAGTTTAGCAGGCGCCAATCAGCCCCAGCATTTT. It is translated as CASSLAGANQPQHF.

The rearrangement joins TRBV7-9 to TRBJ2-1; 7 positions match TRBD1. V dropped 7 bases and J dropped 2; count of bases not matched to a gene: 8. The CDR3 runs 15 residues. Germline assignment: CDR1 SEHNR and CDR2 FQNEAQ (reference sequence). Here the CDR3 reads CASKNIDRAYNEQFF. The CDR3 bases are TGTGCCAGCAAGAATATCGACAGGGCCTACAATGAGCAGTTCTTC.

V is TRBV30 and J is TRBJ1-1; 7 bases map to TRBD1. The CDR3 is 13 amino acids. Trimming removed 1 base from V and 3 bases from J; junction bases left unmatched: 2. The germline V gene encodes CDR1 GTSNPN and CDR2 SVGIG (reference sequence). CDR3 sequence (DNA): TGTGCCTGGAGTGCAGGGGGGGACACTGAAGCTTTCTTT. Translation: CAWSAGGDTEAFF.

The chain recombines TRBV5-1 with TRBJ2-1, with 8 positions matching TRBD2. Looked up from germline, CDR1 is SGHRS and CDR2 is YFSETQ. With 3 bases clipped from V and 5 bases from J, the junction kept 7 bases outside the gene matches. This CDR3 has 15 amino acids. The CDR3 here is CASSSQRGPNNEQFF. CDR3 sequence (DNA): TGCGCCAGCAGCTCTCAGCGGGGGCCTAACAATGAGCAGTTCTTC.

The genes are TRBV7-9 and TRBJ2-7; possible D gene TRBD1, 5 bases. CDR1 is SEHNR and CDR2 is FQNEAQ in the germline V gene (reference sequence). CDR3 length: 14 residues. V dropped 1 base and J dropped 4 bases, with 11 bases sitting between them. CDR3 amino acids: CASSLGQKKYEQYF. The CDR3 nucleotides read TGTGCCAGCAGCTTAGGACAGAAAAAATACGAGCAGTACTTC.

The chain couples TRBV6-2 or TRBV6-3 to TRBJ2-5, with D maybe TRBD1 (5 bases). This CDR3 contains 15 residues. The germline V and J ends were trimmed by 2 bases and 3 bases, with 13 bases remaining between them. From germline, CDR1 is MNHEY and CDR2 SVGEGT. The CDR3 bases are TGTGCCAGCAGTTACCCCTCCAGGGAAAAAGAGACCCAGTACTTC. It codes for CASSYPSREKETQYF.

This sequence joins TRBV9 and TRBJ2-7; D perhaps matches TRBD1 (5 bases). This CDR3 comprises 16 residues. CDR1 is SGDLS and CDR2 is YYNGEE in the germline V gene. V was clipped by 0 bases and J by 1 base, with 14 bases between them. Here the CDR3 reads CASSVGVGGQSYEQYF. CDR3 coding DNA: TGTGCCAGCAGCGTAGGAGTGGGTGGACAATCCTACGAGCAGTACTTC.

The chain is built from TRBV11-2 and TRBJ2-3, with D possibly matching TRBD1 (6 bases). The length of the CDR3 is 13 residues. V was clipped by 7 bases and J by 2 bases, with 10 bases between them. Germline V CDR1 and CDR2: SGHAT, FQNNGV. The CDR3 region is CASTRTVTDTQYF. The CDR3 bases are TGTGCCAGCACGAGGACAGTCACAGATACGCAGTATTTT. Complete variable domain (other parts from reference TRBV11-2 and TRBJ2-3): EAGVAQSPRYKIIEKRQSVAFWCNPISGHATLYWYQQILGQGPKLLIQFQNNGVVDDSQLPKDRFSAERLKGVDSTLKIQPAKLEDSAVYLCASTRTVTDTQYFGPGTRLTVL.

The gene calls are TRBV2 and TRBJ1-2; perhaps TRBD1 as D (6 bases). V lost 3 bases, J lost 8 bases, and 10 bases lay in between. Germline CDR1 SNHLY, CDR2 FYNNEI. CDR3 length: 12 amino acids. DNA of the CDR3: TGTGCCAGCAGTGATACAGGGAACGGCTACACCTTC. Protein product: CASSDTGNGYTF.

The CDR3 sequence: CATSDLQGDQPQHF. CDR3 sequence (DNA): TGTGCCACTTCCGACTTACAGGGAGATCAGCCCCAGCATTTT. The rearrangement joins TRBV19 to TRBJ1-5; D is perhaps TRBD1 (6 bases). The CDR3 has 14 amino acids. CDR1 is LNHDA, CDR2 SQIVND, per germline (reference sequence). V was cut by 10 bases and J by 5 bases, with 18 bases left in between.

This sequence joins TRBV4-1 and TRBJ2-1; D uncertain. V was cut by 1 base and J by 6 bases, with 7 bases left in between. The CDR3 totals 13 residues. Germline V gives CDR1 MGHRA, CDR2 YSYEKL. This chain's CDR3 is CASSQVRSNEQFF. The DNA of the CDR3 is TGCGCCAGCAGCCAAGTACGGAGCAATGAGCAGTTCTTC.

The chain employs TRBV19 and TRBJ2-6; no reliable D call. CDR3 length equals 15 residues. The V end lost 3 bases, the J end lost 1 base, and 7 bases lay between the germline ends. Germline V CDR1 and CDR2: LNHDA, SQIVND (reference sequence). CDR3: CASSITGSGANVLTF. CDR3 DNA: TGTGCCAGTAGTATTACCGGGTCTGGGGCCAACGTCCTGACTTTC.

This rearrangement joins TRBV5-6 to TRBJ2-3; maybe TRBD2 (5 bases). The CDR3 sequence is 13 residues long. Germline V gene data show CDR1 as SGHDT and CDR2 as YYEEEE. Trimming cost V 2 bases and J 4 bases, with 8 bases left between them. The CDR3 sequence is CASSFLAPDTQYF. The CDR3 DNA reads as TGTGCCAGCAGCTTTCTAGCCCCAGATACGCAGTATTTT. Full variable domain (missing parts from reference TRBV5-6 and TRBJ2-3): DAGVTQSPTHLIKTRGQQVTLRCSPKSGHDTVSWYQQALGQGPQFIFQYYEEEERQRGNFPDRFSGHQFPNYSSELNVNALLLGDSALYLCASSFLAPDTQYFGPGTRLTVL.

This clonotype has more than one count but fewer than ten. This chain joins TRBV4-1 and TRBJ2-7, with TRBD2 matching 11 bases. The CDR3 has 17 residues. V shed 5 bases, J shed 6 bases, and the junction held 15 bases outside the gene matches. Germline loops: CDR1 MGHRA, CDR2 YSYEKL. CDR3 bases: TGCGCCAGCAGCGTCCCAGCCCCACTAGCGGGAGAGGGCGAGCAGTACTTC. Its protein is CASSVPAPLAGEGEQYF.

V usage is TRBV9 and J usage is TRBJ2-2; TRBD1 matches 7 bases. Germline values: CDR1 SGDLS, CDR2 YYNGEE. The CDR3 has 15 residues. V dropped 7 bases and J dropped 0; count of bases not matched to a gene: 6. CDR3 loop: CASGRDSTNTGELFF. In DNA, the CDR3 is TGTGCCAGCGGCCGGGACAGTACGAACACCGGGGAGCTGTTTTTT. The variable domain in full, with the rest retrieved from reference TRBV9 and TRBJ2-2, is DSGVTQTPKHLITATGQRVTLRCSPRSGDLSVYWYQQSLDQGLQFLIQYYNGEERAKGNILERFSAQQFPDLHSELNLSSLELGDSALYFCASGRDSTNTGELFFGEGSRLTVL.

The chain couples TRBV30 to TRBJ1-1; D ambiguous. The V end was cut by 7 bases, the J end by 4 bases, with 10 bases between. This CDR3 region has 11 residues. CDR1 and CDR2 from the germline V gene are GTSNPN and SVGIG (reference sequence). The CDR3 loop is CAFCEATEAFF. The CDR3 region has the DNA TGTGCCTTCTGTGAGGCCACTGAAGCTTTCTTT.

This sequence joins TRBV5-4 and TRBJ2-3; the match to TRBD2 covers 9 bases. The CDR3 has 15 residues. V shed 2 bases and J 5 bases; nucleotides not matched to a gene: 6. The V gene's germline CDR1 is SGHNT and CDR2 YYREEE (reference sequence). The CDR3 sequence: CASSFGGRVEDTQYF. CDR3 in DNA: TGTGCCAGCAGCTTTGGCGGGAGGGTTGAAGATACGCAGTATTTT.

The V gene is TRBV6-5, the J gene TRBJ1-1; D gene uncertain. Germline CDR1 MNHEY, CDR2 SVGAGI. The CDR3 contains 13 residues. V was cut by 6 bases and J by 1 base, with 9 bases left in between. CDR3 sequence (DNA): TGTGCCAGCAGACAATATCGGAACACTGAAGCTTTCTTT. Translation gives CASRQYRNTEAFF.

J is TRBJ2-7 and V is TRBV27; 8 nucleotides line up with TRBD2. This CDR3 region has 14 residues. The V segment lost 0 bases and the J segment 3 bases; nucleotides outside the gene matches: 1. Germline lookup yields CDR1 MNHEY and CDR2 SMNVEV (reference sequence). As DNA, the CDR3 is TGTGCCAGCAGTTTATCCCGGGGGGGCTACGAGCAGTACTTC. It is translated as CASSLSRGGYEQYF.

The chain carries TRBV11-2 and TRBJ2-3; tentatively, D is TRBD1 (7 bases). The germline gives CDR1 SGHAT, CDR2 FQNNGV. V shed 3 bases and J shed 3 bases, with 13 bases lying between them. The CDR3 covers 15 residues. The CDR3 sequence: CASSLLQGGTDTQYF. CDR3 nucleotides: TGTGCCAGCAGCTTGCTGCAGGGGGGTACAGATACGCAGTATTTT.